This entry describes one T cell receptor (beta chain). What it binds is unknown. Participants comprised healthy donors of bone marrow. This record belongs to a study of cytomegalovirus exposure and HLA in healthy donors. Overall study context: Clustering assigned around 77% of the approximately 370 genotyped donors to the Caucasian-associated ancestry cluster.

V was clipped by 4 bases and J by 5 bases, with 22 bases between them. This CDR3 region has 16 residues. Looked up from germline, CDR1 is SGDLS and CDR2 is YYNGEE. Whole-study results and caveats: Differences between HLA loci emerged in a later analysis of TCR association rates, with DRB1 most and HLA-C fewest. With later analysis, a missense DCLRE1C variant became linked to TCR beta V- and J-gene trimming.

A multiplex PCR was run with 60 Vbeta primers and 13 Jbeta primers. Profiling relied on immunoSEQ multiplex PCR, and the TCRdb table lists in-frame clones only, not all of them. The sample carries 120,000 or so clones, over 65% recorded once. The gene calls are TRBV9 and TRBJ2-7; tentative D call: TRBD2 (6 bases). This clonotype originated in a woman aged 40 to 49 in good health and CMV-seronegative. Sequencing input: PBMCs. CDR3 sequence reads: CASSLDLRGMGDEQYF. CDR3 bases: TGTGCCAGCAGCCTCGATCTTCGGGGGATGGGGGACGAGCAGTACTTC.